A selection of T cell receptor beta chains follows, all from one sample in a study of cytomegalovirus exposure and HLA in healthy donors. The protocol was immunoSEQ multiplex PCR, while the TCRdb copy is restricted to in-frame clones and leaves out a portion. The table includes tens of thousands of clones, over 75% detected once. Sequenced input: PBMCs. These TCRs come from a female donor in good health and CMV-seronegative. Each CDR3 is given with its conserved first and last residue. D genes are given only for firm matches. Clone size is shown for a subset of rows, as once, few, many or a class of expanded clone.

clone size | J gene | D gene | V gene | CDR3 DNA | CDR3 protein
- | TRBJ2-7 | TRBD1 | TRBV6-5 | TGTGCCAGCAGTTGGGGATCGACAGGGTACTACGAGCAGTACTTC | CASSWGSTGYYEQYF
few | TRBJ1-2 | - | TRBV6-6 | TGTGCCAGCAGTGCAGTGGATGGCTACACCTTC | CASSAVDGYTF
- | TRBJ2-7 | TRBD2 | TRBV9 | TGTGCCAGCAGCGTAGGTAGCGGGGTACGAACTAAGGCCTCCTCTTACGAGCAGTACTTC | CASSVGSGVRTKASSYEQYF
- | TRBJ2-3 | - | TRBV7-2 | TGTGCCAGCAGCTTACAGGTCACAGATACGCAGTATTTT | CASSLQVTDTQYF
few | TRBJ2-7 | TRBD2 | TRBV28 | TGTGCCAGCACCAAAAGCGGGACTAGCTCCTACGAGCAGTACTTC | CASTKSGTSSYEQYF
once | TRBJ2-2 | - | TRBV7-9 | TGTGCCAGCAGCTTTCTACCAGGGCCCAACACCGGGGAGCTGTTTTTT | CASSFLPGPNTGELFF
- | TRBJ2-3 | - | TRBV7-2 | TGTGCCAGCAGCCAGACAACTAGCACAGATACGCAGTATTTT | CASSQTTSTDTQYF
- | TRBJ2-7 | TRBD2 | TRBV28 | TGTGCCAGCAGTTCCTCTGGCGGGGGCTACGAGCAGTACTTC | CASSSSGGGYEQYF
- | TRBJ2-1 | TRBD2 | TRBV5-4 | TGTGCCAGCAGCACGACTAGCGGGGGCTCCTACAATGAGCAGTTCTTC | CASSTTSGGSYNEQFF
- | TRBJ1-1 | TRBD1 | TRBV6-1 | TGTGCCAGCAGTCATCAGGGGGGCACTGAAGCTTTCTTT | CASSHQGGTEAFF
- | TRBJ1-1 | - | TRBV9 | TGTGCCAGCAGCGTAGCTACCGGGGTCACTGAAGCTTTCTTT | CASSVATGVTEAFF
- | TRBJ1-1 | - | TRBV5-1 | TGCGCCAGCAGCTTGAAGGACATGAACACTGAAGCTTTCTTT | CASSLKDMNTEAFF
- | TRBJ1-1 | - | TRBV7-3 | TGTGCCAGCAGCTTAAACAGGTTGAACACTGAAGCTTTCTTT | CASSLNRLNTEAFF
once | TRBJ2-5 | TRBD2 | TRBV27 | TGTGCCAGCAGTTACGCTAGCGGACCTGGGGAGACCCAGTACTTC | CASSYASGPGETQYF
- | TRBJ1-1 | - | TRBV11-2 | TGTGCCAGCAGCTTACTGTCCGACAGTGCGAACACTGAAGCTTTCTTT | CASSLLSDSANTEAFF
- | TRBJ2-7 | TRBD2 | TRBV19 | TGTGCCAGTAGTCGCGGGGGGGCCGGAGAGCAGTACTTC | CASSRGGAGEQYF
- | TRBJ1-5 | TRBD1 | TRBV6-1 | TGTGCCAGCAGTGCCGACAGGGATCAGCCCCAGCATTTT | CASSADRDQPQHF
- | TRBJ1-2 | TRBD1 | TRBV18 | TGTGCCAGCTCTCGAACAGGGGGAGATGGCTACACCTTC | CASSRTGGDGYTF
- | TRBJ2-1 | TRBD1 | TRBV28 | TGTGCCAGCACCACCCGGGACAGGGGGATACATGAGCAGTTCTTC | CASTTRDRGIHEQFF
- | TRBJ2-7 | - | TRBV19 | TGTGCCAGTAGTATTCTCCACAGTGAATACGAGCAGTACTTC | CASSILHSEYEQYF
- | TRBJ2-6 | TRBD1 | TRBV5-4 | TGTGCCAGCAGTTTTGGACAGGCTGGGGCCAACGTCCTGACTTTC | CASSFGQAGANVLTF
- | TRBJ2-1 | TRBD2 | TRBV2 | TGTGCCAGCAGCTATACCAGACTAGCGGGGGGGCGCAATGAGCAGTTCTTC | CASSYTRLAGGRNEQFF
- | TRBJ1-2 | TRBD1 | TRBV9 | TGTGCCAGCAGCGTAGTACAGGGGGAGGGCTACACCTTC | CASSVVQGEGYTF
few | TRBJ1-1 | TRBD1 | TRBV9 | TGTGCCAGCAGCGTAGAGGGACAGGGTTTCACTGAAGCTTTCTTT | CASSVEGQGFTEAFF
- | TRBJ2-7 | - | TRBV5-1 | TGCGCCAGCAGCACAGCTCCTCAGGGTTCCTACGAGCAGTACTTC | CASSTAPQGSYEQYF
- | TRBJ1-2 | - | TRBV20-1 | TGCAGTGCTAGGGGCCCTCATAACTACACCTTC | CSARGPHNYTF
- | TRBJ2-3 | - | TRBV9 | TGTGCCAGCAGCGTAATGTCTCCGGATACGCAGTATTTT | CASSVMSPDTQYF
- | TRBJ1-1 | - | TRBV29-1 | TGCAGCGTTCAAAAGGAGTGGACTGAAGCTTTCTTT | CSVQKEWTEAFF
- | TRBJ1-2 | - | TRBV6-1 | TGTGCCAGCAGTGAAGAAATGAGGGTCGGAGGCTACACCTTC | CASSEEMRVGGYTF
- | TRBJ1-2 | - | TRBV28 | TGTGCCAGCAGTCCCGGGGGGGCACTTAACTATGGCTACACCTTC | CASSPGGALNYGYTF
- | TRBJ2-7 | TRBD1 | TRBV9 | TGTGCCAGCAGCCCCCGGGACAGCTCCTACGAGCAGTACTTC | CASSPRDSSYEQYF
- | TRBJ1-5 | - | TRBV7-9 | TGTGCCAGCAGTGGTGGCAGCAATCAGCCCCAGCATTTT | CASSGGSNQPQHF
- | TRBJ1-6 | TRBD1 | TRBV7-9 | TGTGCCAGCAGCCGGGGACAGGGGGAATTTTATTCACCCCTCCACTTT | CASSRGQGEFYSPLHF
- | TRBJ2-7 | TRBD2 | TRBV7-8 | TGTGCCAGCAGCTACGTCGAGGGACTAGCCGACGAGCAGTACTTC | CASSYVEGLADEQYF
- | TRBJ2-7 | TRBD2 | TRBV6-1 | TGTGCCAGCAGTGCCACCGGGACTAGCGGATTCTACGAGCAGTACTTC | CASSATGTSGFYEQYF
- | TRBJ1-5 | - | TRBV19 | TGTGCCAGTAGTATTAAAGTTGACAGCAGAAGGCAGCCCCAGCATTTT | CASSIKVDSRRQPQHF
few | TRBJ1-3 | TRBD1 | TRBV28 | TGTGCCAGCAGCGCCGGGACAGGGGTATACACCATATATTTT | CASSAGTGVYTIYF
- | TRBJ1-2 | TRBD1 | TRBV7-9 | TGTGCCAGCAGCCCCCGGGACAGCTATGGCTACACCTTC | CASSPRDSYGYTF
- | TRBJ1-1 | TRBD1 | TRBV29-1 | TGCAGCGTTGTGGGACAGTCGAACACTGAAGCTTTCTTT | CSVVGQSNTEAFF
- | TRBJ2-5 | - | TRBV9 | TGTGCCAGCAGCCTCCCGGGACAACAAGAGACCCAGTACTTC | CASSLPGQQETQYF
- | TRBJ2-1 | - | TRBV11-1 | TGTGCCAGCAGCATGGACAGCCAGAATGAGCAGTTCTTC | CASSMDSQNEQFF